These 20 T cell receptor beta chains were sequenced from one sample in a study of T cells after somatic rescue of genetic block. The assay was immunoSEQ multiplex PCR, and TCRdb's table has in-frame clones only and misses some. The sample shows 13,000 or so clones, roughly 73% of them seen only once. The sequenced sample consisted of peripheral blood mononuclear cells (PBMCs). The receptors shown here come from a boy aged 5-17 years.

The CDR3 loop reads CSVVWRASGSKDTGELFF. Written as DNA, the CDR3 is TGCAGCGTTGTATGGCGGGCTAGCGGGAGTAAGGACACCGGGGAGCTGTTTTTT. The genes are TRBV29-1 and TRBJ2-2, with TRBD2 identical over 10 bases. V shed 4 bases and J 3 bases; nucleotides not matched to a gene: 14. Per germline, CDR1 SQVTM and CDR2 ANQGSEA. The CDR3 is 18 residues long.

V is TRBV6-5 and J is TRBJ1-5; D is uncertain. The CDR3 spans 14 residues. The V gene lost 5 bases and the J gene lost 3 bases, with 11 bases spanning the gap. Germline V gene sequence: CDR1 MNHEY, CDR2 SVGAGI. This chain's CDR3 is CASSLWGPNQPQHF. CDR3 DNA sequence: TGTGCCAGCAGTCTTTGGGGTCCCAATCAGCCCCAGCATTTT.

The chain uses TRBV5-1 and TRBJ2-5; 9 bases match TRBD1. The CDR3 has 16 amino acids. Germline V CDR1 and CDR2: SGHRS, YFSETQ. The V segment lost 0 bases and the J segment 1 base; nucleotides outside the gene matches: 4. The CDR3 DNA follows: TGCGCCAGCAGCTTGGGGACGACAGGGGGCCAAGAGACCCAGTACTTC. This sequence encodes CASSLGTTGGQETQYF.

The V gene is TRBV11-2, the J gene TRBJ1-3; D is possibly TRBD1 (6 bases). CDR1 and CDR2 from the germline V gene are SGHAT and FQNNGV. This CDR3 has 12 amino acids. V dropped 5 bases and J dropped 16 bases, with 18 bases sitting between them. As DNA, the CDR3 is TGTGCCAGCAGCCCATTCGGGGGCCCGGTCTATTTT. Amino acids: CASSPFGGPVYF.

This chain links TRBV11-2 with TRBJ2-1, with 12 nucleotides matching TRBD2. Germline trimming cut 5 bases from V and 4 bases from J; bases unmatched to any gene: 3. The CDR3 spans 15 residues. CDR1 and CDR2 from the germline V gene are SGHAT and FQNNGV. In nucleotides, the CDR3 is TGTGCCAGCAGCCGAACTAGCGGGGGGTACAATGAGCAGTTCTTC. This encodes CASSRTSGGYNEQFF.

V usage is TRBV6-1 and J usage is TRBJ1-5; possible D gene TRBD1, 5 bases. V lost 4 bases and J 6 bases, leaving 10 bases between the germline ends. The CDR3 runs to 13 residues. The V gene's germline CDR1 is MNHNS and CDR2 SASEGT. The CDR3 nucleotides read TGTGCCAGCAGTGGCAGGGAAGGTCAGCCCCAGCATTTT. Translating gives CASSGREGQPQHF.

The chain employs TRBV10-3 and TRBJ2-5, with D possibly matching TRBD2 (5 bases). CDR1 and CDR2 from the germline V gene are ENHRY and SYGVKD. The CDR3 is 14 residues long. Trimming took off 8 bases at V and 0 bases at J, with 13 bases between the two ends. The CDR3 loop reads CAIPAWRYQETQYF. The CDR3 bases are TGTGCCATCCCCGCCTGGAGGTACCAAGAGACCCAGTACTTC.

Only a few counts were recorded for this clone. The chain links TRBV6-1 to TRBJ1-5, with D unresolved. V lost 0 bases and J lost 5, with 8 bases in between. This CDR3 region has 14 residues. Per germline, CDR1 MNHNS and CDR2 SASEGT. CDR3 region: CASSEAVNYQPQHF. The CDR3, as DNA: TGTGCCAGCAGTGAAGCAGTAAACTATCAGCCCCAGCATTTT.

V usage is TRBV6-1 and J usage is TRBJ2-7; 10 bases fit TRBD1. Germline V CDR1 and CDR2: MNHNS, SASEGT. The CDR3 has 13 amino acids. The trim removed 7 bases at V and 5 bases at J, leaving 5 bases unmatched. CDR3 nucleotide sequence: TGTGCCAGCACCTTGACAGGGGGCGACGAGCAGTACTTC. It encodes CASTLTGGDEQYF.

The chain carries TRBV5-1 and TRBJ2-2; D not resolved. Germline V gene lookup returns CDR1 SGHRS and CDR2 YFSETQ. This CDR3 spans 14 amino acids. With 0 bases removed from V and 4 bases from J, the gap between germline ends came to 7 bases. CDR3 coding DNA: TGCGCCAGCAGCTTGGCCGGGCTCACCGGGGAGCTGTTTTTT. Its protein is CASSLAGLTGELFF.

V is TRBV7-9 and J is TRBJ2-5, with no clear D. Germline V lookup: CDR1 SEHNR, CDR2 FQNEAQ (reference sequence). The CDR3 runs 12 residues. Trimming shortened V by 6 bases and J by 2 bases, and 7 bases separated the two germline ends. CDR3 loop: CASSEQQETQYF. CDR3 in DNA: TGTGCCAGCAGTGAACAGCAAGAGACCCAGTACTTC.

The chain recombines TRBV7-8 with TRBJ2-2; TRBD2 aligns across 8 bases. Germline V lookup: CDR1 SGHVS, CDR2 FQNEAQ. The CDR3 is made up of 16 amino acids. Trimming took 5 bases from V and 6 from J; bases not matched to a gene: 11. The CDR3 nucleotides are TGTGCCAGCAGCCGATTTAACGGACTAGCCTCCGGGGAGCTGTTTTTT. This sequence encodes CASSRFNGLASGELFF.

The count of this clone is one. The V call is TRBV9, the J call TRBJ2-1; D ambiguous. CDR1 and CDR2 (germline): SGDLS, YYNGEE. The CDR3 sequence is 13 residues long. Trimming removed 3 bases from V and 10 bases from J, with 14 bases in between. The CDR3 protein is CASSETTIPEQFF. The CDR3, as DNA: TGTGCCAGCAGCGAGACGACAATTCCAGAGCAGTTCTTC.

CDR3 sequence reads: CASSRTSGGGTGELFF. The CDR3 coding sequence is TGTGCCAGCTCACGGACTAGCGGGGGAGGCACCGGGGAGCTGTTTTTT. V gene TRBV18 combines with J gene TRBJ2-2; 13 positions agree with TRBD2. The CDR3 is 16 residues long. The V gene end was trimmed by 4 bases and the J gene end by 4 bases; junction bases not matched to a gene: 3. Germline V lookup: CDR1 KGHSH, CDR2 LQKENI. Full variable domain (missing parts from reference TRBV18 and TRBJ2-2): NAGVMQNPRHLVRRRGQEARLRCSPMKGHSHVYWYRQLPEEGLKFMVYLQKENIIDESGMPKERFSAEFPKEGPSILRIQQVVRGDSAAYFCASSRTSGGGTGELFFGEGSRLTVL.

This chain links TRBV10-3 with TRBJ2-7; unclear D gene. Germline V lookup: CDR1 ENHRY, CDR2 SYGVKD. V gave up 2 bases and J gave up 6 bases, with 8 bases separating them. The CDR3 sequence is 12 residues long. Here the CDR3 reads CAISEGPLEQYF. For the CDR3, the DNA is TGTGCCATCAGTGAGGGCCCACTCGAGCAGTACTTC.

This clone was detected a few times. The chain recombines TRBV7-6 with TRBJ2-1; the match to TRBD2 covers 8 bases. Trimming took 1 base from V and 3 from J; bases not matched to a gene: 2. Looked up from germline, CDR1 is SGHVS and CDR2 is FNYEAQ. This CDR3 is 15 amino acids long. The DNA of the CDR3 is TGTGCCAGCAGCTTAGAGCGGGGGATCTACAATGAGCAGTTCTTC. It codes for CASSLERGIYNEQFF.

The chain joins TRBV18 to TRBJ1-2; D may be TRBD1 (6 bases). CDR3 length: 14 amino acids. Germline assignment: CDR1 KGHSH and CDR2 LQKENI. V was trimmed by 6 bases and J by 4 bases, leaving 15 bases between them. The CDR3 sequence is CASSPDSSPYGYTF. The CDR3, as DNA: TGTGCCAGCTCCCCGGACAGTTCTCCCTATGGCTACACCTTC.

This clone was seen only once. The rearrangement uses TRBV28 and TRBJ2-7, with 9 nucleotides matching TRBD1. The J segment lost 8 bases and the V segment lost 4 bases, leaving 3 bases of the junction unmatched. In germline, CDR1 is MDHEN, CDR2 SYDVKM. The CDR3 totals 12 residues. The CDR3 region has the DNA TGTGCCAGCAGTTCCGGACAGGGGAAGCAGTACTTC. Translating gives CASSSGQGKQYF.

V is TRBV19 and J is TRBJ2-1, with D possibly being TRBD2 (6 bases). From germline, CDR1 is LNHDA and CDR2 SQIVND (reference sequence). Trimming shortened V by 5 bases and J by 9 bases, and 23 bases separated the two germline ends. The CDR3 contains 16 residues. Here the CDR3 DNA reads TGTGCCAGTAGTCCCCAGATCCTGACTAGTTTGGGTGAGCAGTTCTTC. The encoded protein is CASSPQILTSLGEQFF. Full variable domain (missing parts from reference TRBV19 and TRBJ2-1): DGGITQSPKYLFRKEGQNVTLSCEQNLNHDAMYWYRQDPGQGLRLIYYSQIVNDFQKGDIAEGYSVSREKKESFPLTVTSAQKNPTAFYLCASSPQILTSLGEQFFGPGTRLTVL.

For the CDR3, the DNA is TGTGCCAGCAGCATAGCGGGGTTCACAGATACGCAGTATTTT. Translated: CASSIAGFTDTQYF. This rearrangement joins TRBV5-4 to TRBJ2-3; TRBD2 agrees at 8 bases. The J segment lost 2 bases and the V segment lost 4 bases, leaving 3 bases of the junction unmatched. Germline loops: CDR1 SGHNT, CDR2 YYREEE (reference sequence). The CDR3 extends over 14 amino acids.